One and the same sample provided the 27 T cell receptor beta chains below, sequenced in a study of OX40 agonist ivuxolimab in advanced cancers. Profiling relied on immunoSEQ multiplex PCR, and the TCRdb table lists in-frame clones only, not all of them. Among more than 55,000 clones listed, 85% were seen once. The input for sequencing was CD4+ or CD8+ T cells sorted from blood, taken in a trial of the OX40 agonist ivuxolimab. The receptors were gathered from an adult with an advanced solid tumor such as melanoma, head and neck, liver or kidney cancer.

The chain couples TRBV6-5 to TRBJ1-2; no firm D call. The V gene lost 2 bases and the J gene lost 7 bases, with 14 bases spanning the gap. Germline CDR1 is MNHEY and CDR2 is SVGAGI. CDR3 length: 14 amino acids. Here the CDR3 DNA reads TGTGCCAGCAGTTACAGCGACCTACGGCGTGGCTACACCTTC. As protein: CASSYSDLRRGYTF.

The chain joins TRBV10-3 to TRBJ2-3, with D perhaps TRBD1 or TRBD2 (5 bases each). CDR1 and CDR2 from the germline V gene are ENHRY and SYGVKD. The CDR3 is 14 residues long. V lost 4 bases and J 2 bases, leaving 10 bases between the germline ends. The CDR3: CAISAGRTTDTQYF. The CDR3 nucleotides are TGTGCCATCAGTGCGGGACGGACCACAGATACGCAGTATTTT.

The CDR3 sequence is CASSPRRLALSYEQYF. The DNA of the CDR3 is TGTGCCAGCAGCCCTCGACGACTGGCTCTCTCCTACGAGCAGTACTTC. This rearrangement joins TRBV7-2 to TRBJ2-7; D is unclear. The germline gives CDR1 SGHTA, CDR2 FQGNSA. V shed 5 bases and J shed 0 bases, with 17 bases lying between them. The CDR3 has 16 residues.

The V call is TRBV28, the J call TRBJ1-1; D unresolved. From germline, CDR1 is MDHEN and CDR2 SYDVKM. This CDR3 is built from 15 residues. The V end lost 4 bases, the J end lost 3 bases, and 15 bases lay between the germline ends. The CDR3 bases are TGTGCCAGCAGTTCCCGACCAACCGGGGACACTGAAGCTTTCTTT. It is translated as CASSSRPTGDTEAFF.

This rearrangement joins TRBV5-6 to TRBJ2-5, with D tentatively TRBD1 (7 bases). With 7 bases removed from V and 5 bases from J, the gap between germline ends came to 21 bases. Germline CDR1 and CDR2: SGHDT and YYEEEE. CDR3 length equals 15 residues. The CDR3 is CASYFRQGGGETQYF. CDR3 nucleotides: TGTGCCAGCTACTTTCGACAGGGTGGGGGGGAGACCCAGTACTTC.

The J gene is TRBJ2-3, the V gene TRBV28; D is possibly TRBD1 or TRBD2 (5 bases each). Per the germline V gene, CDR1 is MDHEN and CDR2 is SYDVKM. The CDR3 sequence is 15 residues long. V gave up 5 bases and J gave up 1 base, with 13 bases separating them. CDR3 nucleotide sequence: TGTGCCAGCAGTCCTCCCGGGGCACGCACAGATACGCAGTATTTT. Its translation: CASSPPGARTDTQYF.

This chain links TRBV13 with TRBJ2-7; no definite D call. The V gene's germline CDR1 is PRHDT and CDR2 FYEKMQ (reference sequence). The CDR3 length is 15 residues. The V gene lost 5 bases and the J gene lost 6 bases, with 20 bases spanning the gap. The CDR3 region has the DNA TGTGCCAGCAGCCCCCAATCCCGGGCCCTCTCCGAGCAGTACTTC. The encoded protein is CASSPQSRALSEQYF.

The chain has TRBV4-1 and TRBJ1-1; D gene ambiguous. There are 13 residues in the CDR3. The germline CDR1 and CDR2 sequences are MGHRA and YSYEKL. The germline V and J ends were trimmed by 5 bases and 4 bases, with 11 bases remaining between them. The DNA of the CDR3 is TGCGCCAGCAGCGCCTTGGAGAGCACTGAAGCTTTCTTT. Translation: CASSALESTEAFF.

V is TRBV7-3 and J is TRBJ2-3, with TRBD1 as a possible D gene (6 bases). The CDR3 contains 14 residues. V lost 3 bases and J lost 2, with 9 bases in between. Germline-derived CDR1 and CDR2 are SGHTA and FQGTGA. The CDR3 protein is CASSFGQPTDTQYF. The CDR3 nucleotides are TGTGCCAGCAGCTTCGGACAGCCCACAGATACGCAGTATTTT.

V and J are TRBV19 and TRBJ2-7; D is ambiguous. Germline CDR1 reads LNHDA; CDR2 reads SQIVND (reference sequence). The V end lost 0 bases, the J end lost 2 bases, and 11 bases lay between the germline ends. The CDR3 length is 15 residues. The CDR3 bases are TGTGCCAGTAGTATAGAAGGTAATGGGGCCTACGAGCAGTACTTC. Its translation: CASSIEGNGAYEQYF.

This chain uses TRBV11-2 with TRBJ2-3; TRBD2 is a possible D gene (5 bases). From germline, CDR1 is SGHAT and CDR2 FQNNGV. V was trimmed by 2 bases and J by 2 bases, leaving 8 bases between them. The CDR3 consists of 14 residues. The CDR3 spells CASSLTSLTDTQYF. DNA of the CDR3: TGTGCCAGCAGCTTAACTAGTCTCACAGATACGCAGTATTTT.

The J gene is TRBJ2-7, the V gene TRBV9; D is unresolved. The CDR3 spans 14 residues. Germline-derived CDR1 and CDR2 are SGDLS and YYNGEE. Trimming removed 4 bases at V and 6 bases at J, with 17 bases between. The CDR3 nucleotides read TGTGCCAGCAGCCAGGCGAGGTCCCGCGGCGAGCAGTACTTC. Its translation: CASSQARSRGEQYF.

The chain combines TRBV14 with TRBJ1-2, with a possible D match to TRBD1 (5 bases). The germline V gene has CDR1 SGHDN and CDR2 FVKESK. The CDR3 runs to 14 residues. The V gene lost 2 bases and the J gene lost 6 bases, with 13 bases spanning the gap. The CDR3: CASSQLGRGNGYTF. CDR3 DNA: TGTGCCAGCAGCCAACTCGGCCGGGGGAATGGCTACACCTTC.

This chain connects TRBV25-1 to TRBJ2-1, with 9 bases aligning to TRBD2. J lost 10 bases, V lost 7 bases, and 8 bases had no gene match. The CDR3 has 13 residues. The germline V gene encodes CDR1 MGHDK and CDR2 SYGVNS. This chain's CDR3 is CASMVSGGREQFF. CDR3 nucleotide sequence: TGTGCCAGCATGGTTAGCGGGGGACGGGAGCAGTTCTTC.

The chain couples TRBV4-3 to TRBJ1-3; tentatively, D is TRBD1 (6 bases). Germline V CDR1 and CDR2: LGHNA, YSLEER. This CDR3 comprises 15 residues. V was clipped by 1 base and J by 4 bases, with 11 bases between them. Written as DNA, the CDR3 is TGCGCCAGCAGCCAAGTTTCAGGGGTCGGAAACACCATATATTTT. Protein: CASSQVSGVGNTIYF.

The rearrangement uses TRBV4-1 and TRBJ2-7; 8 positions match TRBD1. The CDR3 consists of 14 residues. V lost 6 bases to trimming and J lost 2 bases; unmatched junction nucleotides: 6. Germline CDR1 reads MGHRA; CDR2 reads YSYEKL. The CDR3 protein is CASSLTGEAYEQYF. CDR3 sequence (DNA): TGCGCCAGCAGTTTGACAGGGGAAGCCTACGAGCAGTACTTC.

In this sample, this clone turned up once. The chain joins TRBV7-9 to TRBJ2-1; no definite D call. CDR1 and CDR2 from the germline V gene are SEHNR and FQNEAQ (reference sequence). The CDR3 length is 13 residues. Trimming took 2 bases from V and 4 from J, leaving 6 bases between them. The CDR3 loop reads CASSLSGYNEQFF. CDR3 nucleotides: TGTGCCAGCAGCTTATCGGGTTACAATGAGCAGTTCTTC.

CDR3 region: CASSAGGPEAFF. The CDR3 DNA is TGTGCCAGCAGCGCGGGGGGCCCCGAAGCTTTCTTT. The chain carries TRBV9 and TRBJ1-1; the D gene is possibly TRBD1 (6 bases). This CDR3 is 12 amino acids long. Per the germline V gene, CDR1 is SGDLS and CDR2 is YYNGEE. V was pared by 3 bases and J by 8 bases, with 11 bases between. Drawing the rest from reference TRBV9 and TRBJ1-1, the complete variable domain is DSGVTQTPKHLITATGQRVTLRCSPRSGDLSVYWYQQSLDQGLQFLIQYYNGEERAKGNILERFSAQQFPDLHSELNLSSLELGDSALYFCASSAGGPEAFFGQGTRLTVV.

This CDR3 is CASSQVTGLGNNEQFF. Written as DNA, the CDR3 is TGCGCCAGCAGCCAAGTAACGGGACTAGGAAACAATGAGCAGTTCTTC. This rearrangement joins TRBV4-3 to TRBJ2-1, with 8 bases aligning to TRBD2. Trimming cost V 1 base and J 5 bases; bases outside gene matches: 7. There are 16 residues in the CDR3. CDR1 is LGHNA and CDR2 is YSLEER in the germline V gene.

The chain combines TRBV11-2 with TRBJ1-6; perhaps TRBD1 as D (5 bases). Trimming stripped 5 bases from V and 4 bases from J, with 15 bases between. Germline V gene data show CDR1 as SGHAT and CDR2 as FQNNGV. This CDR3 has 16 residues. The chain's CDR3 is CASSILRDGYNSPLHF. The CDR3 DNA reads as TGTGCCAGCAGCATACTACGGGACGGATATAATTCACCCCTCCACTTT. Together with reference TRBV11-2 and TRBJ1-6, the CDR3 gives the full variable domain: EAGVAQSPRYKIIEKRQSVAFWCNPISGHATLYWYQQILGQGPKLLIQFQNNGVVDDSQLPKDRFSAERLKGVDSTLKIQPAKLEDSAVYLCASSILRDGYNSPLHFGNGTRLTVT.

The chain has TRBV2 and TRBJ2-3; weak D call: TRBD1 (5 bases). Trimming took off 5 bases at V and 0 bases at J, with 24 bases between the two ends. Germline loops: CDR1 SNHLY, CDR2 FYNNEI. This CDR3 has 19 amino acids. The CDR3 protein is CASSRFQGTGTTSTDTQYF. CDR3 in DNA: TGTGCCAGCAGTCGTTTTCAGGGAACTGGAACGACTAGCACAGATACGCAGTATTTT. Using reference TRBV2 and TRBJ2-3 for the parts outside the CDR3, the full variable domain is EPEVTQTPSHQVTQMGQEVILRCVPISNHLYFYWYRQILGQKVEFLVSFYNNEISEKSEIFDDQFSVERPDGSNFTLKIRSTKLEDSAMYFCASSRFQGTGTTSTDTQYFGPGTRLTVL.

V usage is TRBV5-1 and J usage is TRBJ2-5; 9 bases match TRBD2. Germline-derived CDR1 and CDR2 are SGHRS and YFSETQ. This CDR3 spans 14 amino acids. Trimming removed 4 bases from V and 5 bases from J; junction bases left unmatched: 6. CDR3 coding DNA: TGCGCCAGCAGCAGGGGACTAGCAGACGAGACCCAGTACTTC. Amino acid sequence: CASSRGLADETQYF.

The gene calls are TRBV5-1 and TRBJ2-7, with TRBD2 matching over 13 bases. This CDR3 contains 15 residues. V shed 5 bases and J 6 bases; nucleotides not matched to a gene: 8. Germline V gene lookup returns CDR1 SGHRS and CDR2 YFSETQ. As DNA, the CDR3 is TGCGCCAGCAGACTAGCGGGAGGGCCGATGAGCGAGCAGTACTTC. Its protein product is CASRLAGGPMSEQYF.

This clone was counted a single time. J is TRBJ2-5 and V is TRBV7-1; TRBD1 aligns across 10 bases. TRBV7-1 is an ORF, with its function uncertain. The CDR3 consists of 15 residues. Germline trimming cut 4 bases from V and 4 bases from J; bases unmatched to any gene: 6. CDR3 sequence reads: CASSFMTGGAETQYF. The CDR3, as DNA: TGTGCCAGCAGCTTCATGACAGGGGGCGCAGAGACCCAGTACTTC.

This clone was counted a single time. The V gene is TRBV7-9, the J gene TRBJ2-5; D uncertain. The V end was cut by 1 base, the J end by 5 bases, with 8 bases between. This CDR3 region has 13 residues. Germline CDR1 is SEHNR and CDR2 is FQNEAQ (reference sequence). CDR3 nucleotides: TGTGCCAGCAGCTTAGTGGAGCAGGAGACCCAGTACTTC. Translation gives CASSLVEQETQYF.

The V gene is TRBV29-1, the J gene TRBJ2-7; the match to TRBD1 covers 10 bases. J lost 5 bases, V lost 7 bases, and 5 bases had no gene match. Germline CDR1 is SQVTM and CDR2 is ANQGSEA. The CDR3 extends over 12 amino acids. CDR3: CSAAGQGHEQYF. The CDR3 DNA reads TGCAGCGCCGCGGGACAGGGGCACGAGCAGTACTTC.

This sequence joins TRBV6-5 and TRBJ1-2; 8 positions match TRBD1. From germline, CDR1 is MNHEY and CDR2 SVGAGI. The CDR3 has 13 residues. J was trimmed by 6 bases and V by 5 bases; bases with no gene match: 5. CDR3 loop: CASSKTQGDGYTF. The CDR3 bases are TGTGCCAGCAGTAAAACACAGGGGGATGGCTACACCTTC.